The present entry profiles one TCR beta chain with its context. The CDR3 consists of 14 residues. V was pared by 3 bases and J by 4 bases, with 8 bases of the junction left unmatched. Germline V lookup: CDR1 DFQATT, CDR2 SNEGSKA (reference sequence). This sample is part of a study of blood T cell repertoires in COVID-19. Clones were sequenced by immunoSEQ multiplex PCR, and TCRdb holds only the in-frame ones, with some missing. This sample has about 230,000 clones, with approximately 88% found just once. The source material was peripheral blood. V gene TRBV20-1 combines with J gene TRBJ2-5; TRBD2 matches 7 bases. This TCR derives from a man aged 40-50 years with acute or convalescent COVID-19. This CDR3 reads CSASVRESRETQYF. The CDR3, as DNA: TGCAGTGCTAGTGTGCGGGAGTCTCGAGAGACCCAGTACTTC.